Presented here are 18 T cell receptor beta chains from one specimen sequenced in a study of T cells after yellow fever vaccination. TCRdb reprocessed the 5' RACE reads with MiXCR, giving one entry per CDR3 protein. The sample contains some 350,000 distinct CDR3 sequences, roughly 3.9% of which appear only once. The specimen comprised PBMCs, sampled 5 days after the yellow fever booster vaccination. These receptors were collected from a man between 18 and 29 years old who received the YFV17D yellow fever vaccine.

The chain has TRBV20-1 and TRBJ1-6, with TRBD1 matching 9 bases. V lost 5 bases and J lost 10; bases outside the gene matches: 6. CDR3 length: 13 amino acids. Looked up from germline, CDR1 is DFQATT and CDR2 is SNEGSKA (reference sequence). CDR3 coding DNA: TGCAGTGCTCCACAGGGGGCTGGATCACCCCTCCACTTT. This translates into CSAPQGAGSPLHF.

This clonotype was seen more than once but under ten times. This sequence joins TRBV7-2 and TRBJ1-1; no clear D. V was clipped by 4 bases and J by 8 bases, with 14 bases between them. Germline lookup yields CDR1 SGHTA and CDR2 FQGNSA. This CDR3 has 13 residues. CDR3 sequence: CASSSHADAEAFF. The CDR3 region has the DNA TGTGCCAGCAGCTCCCACGCGGATGCCGAAGCTTTCTTT.

At least ten counts were recorded for this clonotype. The genes are TRBV12-3 or TRBV12-4 and TRBJ1-3; a weak D match, TRBD1 (5 bases). The V gene lost 2 bases and the J gene lost 0 bases, with 11 bases spanning the gap. The CDR3 extends over 16 amino acids. The CDR3 is CASSLSPGFSGNTIYF. The CDR3 DNA reads TGTGCCAGCAGTTTATCCCCAGGGTTCTCTGGAAACACCATATATTTT.

This clonotype was recorded many times. This chain connects TRBV20-1 to TRBJ2-1, with D possibly TRBD1 on 6 matching bases. Germline V gives CDR1 DFQATT, CDR2 SNEGSKA (reference sequence). V gave up 8 bases and J gave up 8 bases, with 19 bases separating them. The CDR3 sequence is 13 residues long. The CDR3 spells CSPGTLTGYEQFF. In DNA form, the CDR3 reads TGCAGTCCAGGGACCCTCACAGGGTATGAGCAGTTCTTC.

V and J are TRBV10-3 and TRBJ2-3; D not certain. The CDR3 is 13 residues long. Germline V lookup: CDR1 ENHRY, CDR2 SYGVKD. The V end was cut by 3 bases, the J end by 6 bases, with 10 bases between. CDR3 sequence: CAISDSVGDTQYF. The DNA of the CDR3 is TGTGCCATCAGTGACTCGGTTGGCGATACGCAGTATTTT.

The sample holds a few counts of this clonotype. The rearrangement links TRBV10-3 to TRBJ2-5; D is unresolved. CDR1 ENHRY and CDR2 SYGVKD come from the germline V gene. V lost 0 bases to trimming and J lost 5 bases, with 7 bases between them. This CDR3 has 13 amino acids. CDR3 sequence (DNA): TGTGCCATCAGTGAGTCGGGGTTGGAGACCCAGTACTTC. It yields the protein CAISESGLETQYF.

The chain is built from TRBV28 and TRBJ2-2; 7 bases are a match to TRBD1. The junction had 4 bases not matched to a gene; V was cut back by 3 bases and J by 6 bases. This CDR3 has 14 residues. CDR1 and CDR2 (germline): MDHEN, SYDVKM. CDR3 DNA: TGTGCCAGCAGTTTCCGACAGGGTTCCGGGGAGCTGTTTTTT. As protein: CASSFRQGSGELFF.

This clonotype came up a few times. The chain links TRBV12-3 or TRBV12-4 to TRBJ1-1; a possible D gene is TRBD1 (6 bases). Trimming stripped 6 bases from V and 0 bases from J, with 11 bases between. There are 14 residues in the CDR3. In nucleotides, the CDR3 is TGTGCCAGCAGAACGGGACACATGAACACTGAAGCTTTCTTT. Its protein is CASRTGHMNTEAFF.

As DNA, the CDR3 is TGTGCCAGCAGTGAGTCTTGGGCTGCTAACTATGGCTACACCTTC. This sequence encodes CASSESWAANYGYTF. The V gene is TRBV2, the J gene TRBJ1-2, with D unclear. The CDR3 is 15 residues long. Looked up from germline, CDR1 is SNHLY and CDR2 is FYNNEI. V dropped 3 bases and J dropped 0 bases, with 11 bases sitting between them. Based on the CDR3 plus reference TRBV2 and TRBJ1-2, the full variable domain is EPEVTQTPSHQVTQMGQEVILRCVPISNHLYFYWYRQILGQKVEFLVSFYNNEISEKSEIFDDQFSVERPDGSNFTLKIRSTKLEDSAMYFCASSESWAANYGYTFGSGTRLTVV.

In its sample, this clonotype was seen a few times. V gene TRBV9 combines with J gene TRBJ1-1; D gene uncertain. Germline CDR1 and CDR2: SGDLS and YYNGEE. V gave up 0 bases and J gave up 9 bases, with 12 bases separating them. The CDR3 runs to 13 residues. As DNA, the CDR3 is TGTGCCAGCAGCGTAGTCCCGGGATTCAAAGCTTTCTTT. Residues: CASSVVPGFKAFF.

This chain links TRBV5-1 with TRBJ1-2, with a tentative D call TRBD1 (5 bases). V lost 1 base to trimming and J lost 3 bases, with 13 bases between them. This CDR3 contains 15 residues. Germline V gene lookup returns CDR1 SGHRS and CDR2 YFSETQ. The chain's CDR3 is CASSLFGRGDYGYTF. For the CDR3, the DNA is TGCGCCAGCAGCTTGTTTGGCCGGGGGGACTATGGCTACACCTTC. Filled out from reference TRBV5-1 and TRBJ1-2, the complete variable domain reads KAGVTQTPRYLIKTRGQQVTLSCSPISGHRSVSWYQQTPGQGLQFLFEYFSETQRNKGNFPGRFSGRQFSNSRSEMNVSTLELGDSALYLCASSLFGRGDYGYTFGSGTRLTVV.

The chain is built from TRBV12-3 or TRBV12-4 and TRBJ1-1, with 7 bases that match TRBD1. J was trimmed by 7 bases and V by 5 bases; bases with no gene match: 7. The CDR3 has 13 amino acids. CDR3 nucleotides: TGTGCCAGCAGTAGATCAGGGGGACATGAAGCTTTCTTT. Translated, it gives CASSRSGGHEAFF.

The chain couples TRBV11-2 to TRBJ2-3, with 10 bases lining up with TRBD2. CDR1 and CDR2 (germline): SGHAT, FQNNGV. The ends lost 1 base at V and 4 bases at J; junction bases unmatched: 5. This CDR3 is built from 16 residues. The CDR3 sequence: CASSLASGGVPDTQYF. For the CDR3, the DNA is TGTGCCAGCAGCTTAGCCAGCGGGGGGGTCCCAGATACGCAGTATTTT.

The chain carries TRBV28 and TRBJ1-5, with D possibly TRBD1 on 5 matching bases. Germline lookup yields CDR1 MDHEN and CDR2 SYDVKM. This CDR3 spans 16 amino acids. V was shortened by 2 bases and J by 5 bases, with 16 bases between the two germline ends. The CDR3 nucleotides read TGTGCCAGCAGTTTAGAGTCCCCCGGAGGGGATCAGCCCCAGCATTTT. Residues: CASSLESPGGDQPQHF.

The chain recombines TRBV5-1 with TRBJ1-1, with no clear D. Germline values: CDR1 SGHRS, CDR2 YFSETQ. Trimming took 5 bases from V and 1 from J, leaving 12 bases between them. This CDR3 region has 14 residues. This CDR3 reads CASSSLQPNTEAFF. CDR3 in DNA: TGCGCCAGCAGTTCACTTCAGCCGAACACTGAAGCTTTCTTT.

This clonotype was seen more than once but under ten times. The chain carries TRBV5-1 and TRBJ2-5; D is undetermined. This CDR3 contains 11 residues. Per germline, CDR1 SGHRS and CDR2 YFSETQ. The V end lost 7 bases, the J end lost 4 bases, and 8 bases lay between the germline ends. The CDR3 loop reads CASRSVETQYF. In DNA form, the CDR3 reads TGCGCCAGCCGCTCCGTAGAGACCCAGTACTTC.

This clonotype has just a few counts. The rearrangement links TRBV28 to TRBJ2-5; 9 positions match TRBD2. Germline assignment: CDR1 MDHEN and CDR2 SYDVKM. This CDR3 contains 14 residues. The junction had 7 bases not matched to a gene; V was cut back by 6 bases and J by 5 bases. CDR3 loop: CASSPLAGKETQYF. In DNA, the CDR3 is TGTGCCAGCAGCCCCCTAGCGGGGAAGGAGACCCAGTACTTC.

This clonotype was observed many times. The chain combines TRBV7-9 with TRBJ2-3; perhaps TRBD1 as D (5 bases). The CDR3 contains 14 residues. Trimming pared 5 bases from V and 4 bases from J, leaving 13 bases between. CDR1 and CDR2 (germline): SEHNR, FQNEAQ (reference sequence). The CDR3 protein is CASSVQGDSDTQYF. The DNA for the CDR3 is TGTGCCAGCAGCGTCCAGGGCGACTCAGATACGCAGTATTTT.